The 27 T cell receptor beta chains in this list originate from one sample, sequenced in a study of cytomegalovirus exposure and HLA in healthy donors. PCR employed 60 Vbeta and 13 Jbeta primers. Libraries were prepared by immunoSEQ multiplex PCR; TCRdb keeps only in-frame clonotypes and omits some of them. The table has about 140,000 clones, around 80% seen once. Source material: PBMCs. The receptors come from a woman aged 40-49 years in good health and CMV-seropositive.

This clone was observed once. The V call is TRBV27, the J call TRBJ1-2; unclear D gene. The CDR3 is made up of 13 amino acids. V lost 6 bases to trimming and J lost 2 bases, with 10 bases between them. Germline V gives CDR1 MNHEY, CDR2 SMNVEV (reference sequence). This chain's CDR3 is CASRELSNYGYTF. The CDR3, as DNA: TGTGCCAGCAGAGAACTTTCAAACTATGGCTACACCTTC.

Only a few counts were recorded for this clone. The rearrangement joins TRBV4-2 to TRBJ2-1; 7 bases agree with TRBD2. V dropped 1 base and J dropped 5; count of bases not matched to a gene: 8. CDR3 length: 16 amino acids. From germline, CDR1 is LGHNA and CDR2 YNFKEQ. The CDR3 spells CASSQGRASGNNEQFF. The CDR3 DNA reads as TGTGCCAGCAGCCAAGGAAGAGCTAGCGGCAACAATGAGCAGTTCTTC.

This chain links TRBV30 with TRBJ1-2; no clear D gene. Germline-derived CDR1 and CDR2 are GTSNPN and SVGIG (reference sequence). There are 13 residues in the CDR3. V lost 7 bases and J 4 bases, leaving 16 bases between the germline ends. For the CDR3, the DNA is TGTGCCTTTAATGTGGTAGCTAGCTATGGCTACACCTTC. Amino acids: CAFNVVASYGYTF.

This chain links TRBV10-3 with TRBJ2-2; TRBD1 might be the D (6 bases). V was cut by 4 bases and J by 4 bases, with 10 bases left in between. CDR1 and CDR2 (germline): ENHRY, SYGVKD. The CDR3 is made up of 14 amino acids. CDR3 sequence reads: CAISVGQFTGELFF. CDR3 coding DNA: TGTGCCATCAGTGTAGGACAGTTCACCGGGGAGCTGTTTTTT.

The chain uses TRBV28 and TRBJ2-7, with a weak D call TRBD2 (6 bases). Trimming left V 2 bases short and J 3 bases short, with 20 bases between. This CDR3 has 17 amino acids. Germline CDR1 and CDR2: MDHEN and SYDVKM. CDR3 protein: CASSLRFDGTEIYEQYF. In nucleotides, the CDR3 is TGTGCCAGCAGTTTAAGGTTCGACGGGACTGAAATCTACGAGCAGTACTTC.

CDR3 sequence: CAISESRQRNTEAFF. The CDR3 region has the DNA TGTGCCATCAGTGAGTCGAGGCAGAGAAACACTGAAGCTTTCTTT. This sequence joins TRBV10-3 and TRBJ1-1, with D hard to call. V was pared by 0 bases and J by 2 bases, with 10 bases between. The V gene's germline CDR1 is ENHRY and CDR2 SYGVKD. The CDR3 is made up of 15 amino acids.

The gene calls are TRBV14 and TRBJ1-1, with D possibly TRBD1 on 6 matching bases. Looked up from germline, CDR1 is SGHDN and CDR2 is FVKESK. This CDR3 contains 13 residues. Trimming took off 3 bases at V and 5 bases at J, with 10 bases between the two ends. The CDR3 loop reads CASSHRTATEAFF. The CDR3 nucleotides are TGTGCCAGCAGCCATCGGACAGCAACTGAAGCTTTCTTT. Combining the CDR3 with reference TRBV14 and TRBJ1-1 gives the whole variable domain EAGVTQFPSHSVIEKGQTVTLRCDPISGHDNLYWYRRVMGKEIKFLLHFVKESKQDESGMPNNRFLAERTGGTYSTLKVQPAELEDSGVYFCASSHRTATEAFFGQGTRLTVV.

This chain links TRBV2 with TRBJ2-5; 8 bases line up with TRBD2. CDR3 size: 12 residues. CDR1 and CDR2 (germline): SNHLY, FYNNEI. V lost 6 bases and J lost 5; bases outside the gene matches: 2. The CDR3 loop reads CASRRGGETQYF. The CDR3 DNA is TGTGCCAGCAGACGGGGGGGGGAGACCCAGTACTTC.

The V and J genes are TRBV19 and TRBJ1-1, with TRBD1 identical over 8 bases. This CDR3 has 14 residues. The trim removed 6 bases at V and 8 bases at J, leaving 11 bases unmatched. Germline CDR1 is LNHDA and CDR2 is SQIVND (reference sequence). The CDR3 spells CASRPSGTGAEAFF. DNA for the CDR3: TGTGCCAGTAGACCCTCCGGGACAGGTGCGGAAGCTTTCTTT.

The table lists this clone with a count of one. V gene TRBV14 combines with J gene TRBJ2-1; TRBD2 aligns across 14 bases. The germline V gene has CDR1 SGHDN and CDR2 FVKESK. The CDR3 is 19 residues long. V was clipped by 4 bases and J by 7 bases; unmatched bases: 15. As DNA, the CDR3 is TGTGCCAGCAGCCGCGGGGTAGGACTAGCGGGGGGCCATCGGAATGAGCAGTTCTTC. It codes for CASSRGVGLAGGHRNEQFF. Full variable domain (remainder filled in from reference TRBV14 and TRBJ2-1): EAGVTQFPSHSVIEKGQTVTLRCDPISGHDNLYWYRRVMGKEIKFLLHFVKESKQDESGMPNNRFLAERTGGTYSTLKVQPAELEDSGVYFCASSRGVGLAGGHRNEQFFGPGTRLTVL.

This clone appeared a single time. The rearrangement joins TRBV5-1 to TRBJ2-5, with 15 bases identical to TRBD2. CDR3 length: 18 amino acids. CDR1 SGHRS and CDR2 YFSETQ come from the germline V gene. Losses at the gene ends were 4 bases for V and 1 base for J; bases not matched to a gene: 8. The CDR3 protein is CASSLRTSGRGTQETQYF. For the CDR3, the DNA is TGCGCCAGCAGCCTTCGGACTAGCGGGAGGGGAACCCAAGAGACCCAGTACTTC.

The chain has TRBV30 and TRBJ1-2; possibly TRBD1 for D (5 bases). V gave up 0 bases and J gave up 3 bases, with 8 bases separating them. CDR1 is GTSNPN and CDR2 is SVGIG in the germline V gene (reference sequence). This CDR3 region has 13 residues. The CDR3 here is CAWSVQADYGYTF. In DNA form, the CDR3 reads TGTGCCTGGAGTGTACAGGCGGACTATGGCTACACCTTC.

V and J are TRBV27 and TRBJ2-3; TRBD1 agrees at 7 bases. From germline, CDR1 is MNHEY and CDR2 SMNVEV (reference sequence). V lost 11 bases and J lost 8; bases outside the gene matches: 10. The CDR3 sequence is 12 residues long. CDR3 in DNA: TGTGCCGTACAAGGACAGGCCGGTACGCAGTATTTT. It is translated as CAVQGQAGTQYF.

The chain links TRBV27 to TRBJ2-1; D is possibly TRBD1 (5 bases). The length of the CDR3 is 16 residues. Germline V lookup: CDR1 MNHEY, CDR2 SMNVEV (reference sequence). The ends were cut back, 3 bases at V and 6 bases at J, with 18 bases in the middle. CDR3 sequence (DNA): TGTGCCAGCAGTTTTTGGACCCAGGGTGGGGTCAATGAGCAGTTCTTC. Translation: CASSFWTQGGVNEQFF.

V is TRBV14 and J is TRBJ1-2, with TRBD1 as a possible D gene (5 bases). The germline V gene has CDR1 SGHDN and CDR2 FVKESK. With 1 base removed from V and 4 bases from J, the gap between germline ends came to 10 bases. The CDR3 contains 14 residues. This CDR3 is CASSQAGPAYGYTF. CDR3 bases: TGTGCCAGCAGCCAAGCAGGGCCAGCCTATGGCTACACCTTC. Full variable domain (missing parts from reference TRBV14 and TRBJ1-2): EAGVTQFPSHSVIEKGQTVTLRCDPISGHDNLYWYRRVMGKEIKFLLHFVKESKQDESGMPNNRFLAERTGGTYSTLKVQPAELEDSGVYFCASSQAGPAYGYTFGSGTRLTVV.

The DNA for the CDR3 is TGCGCCAGCGGTCCCAGTTCTGAGCAGTTCTTC. Translation gives CASGPSSEQFF. V is TRBV5-1 and J is TRBJ2-1; D is undetermined. This CDR3 comprises 11 residues. CDR1 is SGHRS and CDR2 is YFSETQ in the germline V gene. V lost 7 bases to trimming and J lost 9 bases, with 11 bases between them.

The V call is TRBV9, the J call TRBJ2-7; 10 bases agree with TRBD1. Germline assignment: CDR1 SGDLS and CDR2 YYNGEE. CDR3 length: 15 residues. V lost 0 bases to trimming and J lost 2 bases; unmatched junction nucleotides: 2. The CDR3 spells CASSVGDRGTYEQYF. CDR3 nucleotide sequence: TGTGCCAGCAGCGTAGGGGACAGGGGAACCTACGAGCAGTACTTC.

This chain uses TRBV2 with TRBJ1-3; possibly TRBD1 for D (6 bases). Per germline, CDR1 SNHLY and CDR2 FYNNEI. The CDR3 runs to 15 residues. V dropped 3 bases and J dropped 1 base, with 10 bases sitting between them. The CDR3 DNA follows: TGTGCCAGCAGTGAGACAGGATTTTCTGGAAACACCATATATTTT. This sequence encodes CASSETGFSGNTIYF.

As for this clone: Compared with germline, one end of the junction differs, possibly owing to a read error. V usage is TRBV7-7 and J usage is TRBJ1-3; D is undetermined. Germline CDR1 is SSHAT and CDR2 is FNYEAQ (reference sequence). The CDR3 totals 13 residues. The CDR3: CASSPSAGNTIYF. The CDR3 DNA reads TGTGCTAGCAGTCCCTCGGCTGGAAACACCATATATTTT.

The chain has TRBV10-1 and TRBJ2-7, with D unresolved. Deletions cut 6 bases from V and 5 bases from J, with 5 bases between. The CDR3 contains 10 residues. Germline V lookup: CDR1 WNHNN, CDR2 SYGVQD (reference sequence). For the CDR3, the DNA is TGCGCCAGCAGCAAAAACGAGCAGTACTTC. This sequence encodes CASSKNEQYF.

V is TRBV13 and J is TRBJ2-7, with D tentatively TRBD2 (7 bases). The V gene lost 1 base and the J gene lost 7 bases, with 14 bases spanning the gap. Germline V gives CDR1 PRHDT, CDR2 FYEKMQ (reference sequence). This CDR3 has 14 residues. The CDR3 here is CASSLVRGAGEQYF. Written as DNA, the CDR3 is TGTGCCAGCAGCTTAGTTCGGGGGGCTGGGGAGCAGTACTTC.

The chain employs TRBV9 and TRBJ2-2, with 9 bases fitting TRBD1. V gave up 2 bases and J gave up 7 bases; unmatched junction bases: 9. The CDR3 consists of 16 residues. From germline, CDR1 is SGDLS and CDR2 YYNGEE. CDR3 bases: TGTGCCAGCAGCGTGCCTCCGGGACAGGGCTTCGGGGAGCTGTTTTTT. Amino acids: CASSVPPGQGFGELFF.

CDR3 DNA: TGTGCCAGCAGCTTCGCGGACACGCCGGGCGAGCAGTACTTC. The encoded protein is CASSFADTPGEQYF. The rearrangement uses TRBV11-2 and TRBJ2-7; possibly TRBD1 for D (5 bases). Germline V gene lookup returns CDR1 SGHAT and CDR2 FQNNGV. This CDR3 spans 14 amino acids. Trimming removed 3 bases at V and 6 bases at J, with 15 bases between.

Only one count was recorded for this clone. This chain uses TRBV9 with TRBJ2-1; 9 nucleotides agree with TRBD2. This CDR3 spans 17 amino acids. Trimming removed 0 bases from V and 6 bases from J; junction bases left unmatched: 10. CDR1 is SGDLS, CDR2 YYNGEE, per germline. The CDR3: CASSVGNIAGVVNEQFF. The CDR3 DNA reads TGTGCCAGCAGCGTAGGAAACATAGCGGGAGTTGTCAATGAGCAGTTCTTC.

The genes are TRBV5-1 and TRBJ2-2, with 12 nucleotides matching TRBD1. This CDR3 is built from 15 residues. The germline V gene encodes CDR1 SGHRS and CDR2 YFSETQ. With 5 bases clipped from V and 7 bases from J, the junction kept 6 bases outside the gene matches. The CDR3 nucleotides are TGCGCCAGCAGTTCGGGACAGGGGGCGAGCGGGGAGCTGTTTTTT. Protein: CASSSGQGASGELFF.

The V and J genes are TRBV18 and TRBJ1-2; the D is unclear. The CDR3 loop spans 15 amino acids. V was trimmed by 5 bases and J by 2 bases, leaving 15 bases between them. Germline V gives CDR1 KGHSH, CDR2 LQKENI. The CDR3 is CASSSGGGKNYGYTF. The CDR3 nucleotides are TGTGCCAGCTCATCCGGAGGCGGGAAGAACTATGGCTACACCTTC.

The table lists this clone with a few counts. The junction shows a germline mismatch at one end, possibly a read error. The gene calls are TRBV5-8 and TRBJ1-2; possibly TRBD1 for D (6 bases). The CDR3 consists of 14 residues. CDR1 SGHTS and CDR2 YDEGEE come from the germline V gene. CDR3 sequence: CASSLGDINYGYTF. CDR3 bases: TGTGCCAGCAGTTTGGGGGACATCAACTATGGCTACACCTTC.